This TCR beta chain was observed in a study of T cell repertoires in cytomegalovirus infection. Study-level findings and limits: The response measured ex vivo was dominated by TCR beta clonotypes (HLA-C-restricted and CMV-specific).

The CDR3 is 13 amino acids. V dropped 5 bases and J dropped 13; count of bases not matched to a gene: 8. The V gene's germline CDR1 is SGHTA and CDR2 FQGNSA. TCRdb re-derived calls from the reads in MiXCR, one entry per CDR3 protein. The table records 250,000 or so distinct CDR3 sequences, approximately 9.2% of them present only once. In this sample, this clonotype turned up many times. Antigen: not known. The sample was PBMCs. This clonotype was obtained from a human donor in good health (CMV status not recorded). Some clones in this sample may be carry-over from other donors' samples. The chain is built from TRBV7-2 and TRBJ1-2; 12 bases line up with TRBD1. Here the CDR3 reads CASSARDRGPITF. CDR3 DNA: TGTGCCAGCAGCGCTAGGGACAGGGGGCCGATCACCTTC.